A single sample gave rise to the 19 T cell receptor beta chains below, sequenced in a study of shared clonotypes between healthy human individuals. Clones were read by immunoSEQ multiplex PCR, and TCRdb kept only the in-frame ones, dropping some. The sample lists around 2,000,000 clones; over 85% were seen once. Only CD45RO-negative cells positively selected for CCR7 counted as naive CD8 cells, so terminally differentiated effector memory CD45RA+ cells were excluded. The sample taken for sequencing was naive CD8+ T cells sorted from blood. These receptors were taken from a young man in good health.

This sequence joins TRBV11-2 and TRBJ1-4; D ambiguous. Between the trimmed V and J ends, which lost 4 bases and 5 bases, there was a span of 17 bases. Germline V gives CDR1 SGHAT, CDR2 FQNNGV. CDR3 size: 16 residues. CDR3 protein: CASSWAVAPTNEKLFF. The CDR3 nucleotides are TGTGCCAGCAGCTGGGCAGTCGCCCCTACGAATGAAAAACTGTTTTTT.

As for this clone: Other nucleotide sequences from this sample produce the same CDR3. The rearrangement joins TRBV2 to TRBJ1-5; D is unresolved. This CDR3 is 14 amino acids long. V lost 1 base to trimming and J lost 3 bases, with 7 bases between them. Germline V gene sequence: CDR1 SNHLY, CDR2 FYNNEI. The CDR3 sequence: CASSEGGSNQPQHF. In DNA, the CDR3 is TGTGCCAGCAGTGAAGGAGGGTCCAATCAGCCCCAGCATTTT.

The chain carries TRBV10-2 and TRBJ2-1, with D perhaps matching TRBD2 (6 bases). The CDR3 runs to 13 residues. Germline-derived CDR1 and CDR2 are WSHSY and SAAADI. Trimming cost V 10 bases and J 6 bases, with 16 bases left between them. The CDR3 reads CATFSGVFNEQFF. The CDR3 DNA reads as TGCGCCACCTTCTCGGGAGTTTTCAATGAGCAGTTCTTC.

The rearrangement uses TRBV4-3 and TRBJ2-2; D remains ambiguous. From germline, CDR1 is LGHNA and CDR2 YSLEER. Trimming took off 0 bases at V and 1 base at J, with 12 bases between the two ends. The CDR3 totals 17 residues. CDR3 coding DNA: TGCGCCAGCAGCCAAGAGGAGCTTCTCGAGAACACCGGGGAGCTGTTTTTT. It translates to CASSQEELLENTGELFF.

This clone appeared once. The rearrangement links TRBV9 to TRBJ2-7, with D unclear. This CDR3 is built from 13 residues. The germline V and J ends were trimmed by 0 bases and 3 bases, with 7 bases remaining between them. The germline V gene has CDR1 SGDLS and CDR2 YYNGEE. CDR3 bases: TGTGCCAGCAGCGTAGGGGAATTCTACGAGCAGTACTTC. Translation: CASSVGEFYEQYF.

This sequence joins TRBV7-6 and TRBJ1-2, with no clear D. V was shortened by 5 bases and J by 0 bases, with 16 bases between the two germline ends. CDR1 and CDR2 from the germline V gene are SGHVS and FNYEAQ. The CDR3 contains 16 residues. The CDR3 here is CASSPAVVGTNYGYTF. CDR3 DNA sequence: TGTGCCAGCAGCCCGGCGGTAGTAGGTACTAACTATGGCTACACCTTC.

The rearrangement joins TRBV20-1 to TRBJ1-2; D ambiguous. With 5 bases removed from V and 0 bases from J, the gap between germline ends came to 4 bases. Germline CDR1 reads DFQATT; CDR2 reads SNEGSKA (reference sequence). The CDR3 extends over 11 amino acids. CDR3 loop: CSAGPNYGYTF. The CDR3 DNA reads as TGCAGTGCTGGCCCTAACTATGGCTACACCTTC.

V gene TRBV6-6 combines with J gene TRBJ2-1; D gene ambiguous. CDR3 length: 13 amino acids. CDR1 MNHNY and CDR2 SVGAGI come from the germline V gene (reference sequence). V was pared by 2 bases and J by 4 bases, with 6 bases between. The CDR3 region has the DNA TGTGCCAGCAGTTACGGCGGTTACAATGAGCAGTTCTTC. It encodes CASSYGGYNEQFF.

The rearrangement uses TRBV6-5 and TRBJ2-7; TRBD2 matches at 13 bases. The CDR3 is 15 amino acids. CDR1 is MNHEY and CDR2 is SVGAGI in the germline V gene. With V trimmed by 7 bases and J by 4 bases, 7 bases remained unmatched. The CDR3 region has the DNA TGTGCCAGCACCTCGAGGACTAGCGGGAGTTACGAGCAGTACTTC. Translated, it gives CASTSRTSGSYEQYF.

The J gene is TRBJ1-1, the V gene TRBV29-1; D ambiguous. Germline values: CDR1 SQVTM, CDR2 ANQGSEA. The CDR3 is made up of 12 amino acids. Deletions cut 0 bases from V and 4 bases from J, with 6 bases between. The CDR3 here is CSVEEQTTEAFF. In DNA form, the CDR3 reads TGCAGCGTTGAAGAACAGACCACTGAAGCTTTCTTT.

The V and J genes are TRBV4-3 and TRBJ2-7; perhaps TRBD1 as D (6 bases). Germline assignment: CDR1 LGHNA and CDR2 YSLEER. Between the trimmed V and J ends, which lost 1 base and 3 bases, there was a span of 13 bases. The CDR3 length is 15 residues. CDR3 sequence: CASSQVGDTYYEQYF. The CDR3 nucleotides read TGCGCCAGCAGCCAAGTCGGGGACACCTACTACGAGCAGTACTTC.

This chain joins TRBV19 and TRBJ1-1, with D hard to call. Germline CDR1 reads LNHDA; CDR2 reads SQIVND (reference sequence). This CDR3 has 14 amino acids. V lost 5 bases and J lost 3, with 13 bases in between. The chain's CDR3 is CASSVAAGYTEAFF. The CDR3 DNA sequence: TGTGCCAGTAGTGTCGCCGCGGGGTACACTGAAGCTTTCTTT.

The chain combines TRBV7-2 with TRBJ1-1, with D uncertain. This CDR3 comprises 14 residues. The ends were cut back, 2 bases at V and 3 bases at J, with 10 bases in the middle. Per the germline V gene, CDR1 is SGHTA and CDR2 is FQGNSA. The CDR3 here is CASSLRASDTEAFF. The CDR3 DNA is TGTGCCAGCAGCTTACGGGCTTCGGACACTGAAGCTTTCTTT.

CDR3 nucleotides: TGTGCCAGCAACGCCGACCTCGGCGAGCAGTACTTC. Translating gives CASNADLGEQYF. The rearrangement uses TRBV6-5 and TRBJ2-7, with no clear D. The CDR3 runs 12 residues. Germline CDR1 is MNHEY and CDR2 is SVGAGI. The germline V and J ends were trimmed by 7 bases and 6 bases, with 13 bases remaining between them.

The rearrangement uses TRBV14 and TRBJ2-7; D possibly corresponds to TRBD2 (5 bases). CDR3 length: 15 residues. V dropped 0 bases and J dropped 1 base, with 10 bases sitting between them. Germline V gene data show CDR1 as SGHDN and CDR2 as FVKESK. The CDR3 DNA sequence: TGTGCCAGCAGCCAAGACGGTAGCGTTTCCTACGAGCAGTACTTC. It codes for CASSQDGSVSYEQYF.

The genes are TRBV13 and TRBJ2-4; unclear D gene. The CDR3 has 14 residues. Germline CDR1 and CDR2: PRHDT and FYEKMQ (reference sequence). V was shortened by 5 bases and J by 3 bases, with 11 bases between the two germline ends. CDR3 amino acids: CASSERTVKNIQYF. The DNA of the CDR3 is TGTGCCAGCAGCGAACGGACCGTCAAAAACATTCAGTACTTC.

The chain joins TRBV9 to TRBJ1-2; no clear D gene. The CDR3 spans 17 residues. The V and J ends lost 0 bases and 0 bases respectively, with 15 bases between them. Germline-derived CDR1 and CDR2 are SGDLS and YYNGEE. The CDR3 region is CASSVGRRDQPNYGYTF. Written as DNA, the CDR3 is TGTGCCAGCAGCGTAGGTCGACGAGACCAACCTAACTATGGCTACACCTTC.

The rearrangement links TRBV28 to TRBJ2-7; possibly TRBD2 for D (6 bases). Deletions cut 4 bases from V and 2 bases from J, with 18 bases between. This CDR3 contains 16 residues. The germline V gene encodes CDR1 MDHEN and CDR2 SYDVKM. The CDR3 protein is CASSSLGGGNPYEQYF. The CDR3 bases are TGTGCCAGCAGTTCCCTGGGAGGCGGTAACCCCTACGAGCAGTACTTC.

As to this clone: The same CDR3 also results from other DNA sequences found in this sample. The V gene is TRBV5-6, the J gene TRBJ2-7; maybe TRBD1 (5 bases). CDR1 is SGHDT, CDR2 YYEEEE, per germline. Trimming left V 1 base short and J 1 base short, with 6 bases between. There are 13 residues in the CDR3. The CDR3 protein is CASSLTGSYEQYF. The CDR3 nucleotides are TGTGCCAGCAGCTTGACAGGATCCTACGAGCAGTACTTC. Variable domain in full (rest from reference TRBV5-6 and TRBJ2-7): DAGVTQSPTHLIKTRGQQVTLRCSPKSGHDTVSWYQQALGQGPQFIFQYYEEEERQRGNFPDRFSGHQFPNYSSELNVNALLLGDSALYLCASSLTGSYEQYFGPGTRLTVT.